A selection of T cell receptor beta chains follows, all from one sample in a study of shared clonotypes between healthy human individuals. Measured with immunoSEQ multiplex PCR; TCRdb has only the in-frame clones, and not every one. The repertoire holds about 1 million clones, with about 75% as singletons. Specimen: memory CD4+ T cells sorted from blood. The receptors derive from a man younger than 35 in good health. CDR3s include the opening cysteine and the closing phenylalanine or tryptophan. D genes are given only for firm matches. Expanded clones are given a class, and other clones once, few, many or no size at all.

cdr3_nt: TGTGCCAGCTCACCAGGTATTGCAGGGTCTACCTACGAGCAGTACTTC
cdr3_aa: CASSPGIAGSTYEQYF
clone_size: NA
v_call: TRBV18
d_call: NA
j_call: TRBJ2-7

cdr3_nt: TGCGCCAGCAGTGTAACAGGGGGCTCTTTCTTT
cdr3_aa: CASSVTGGSFF
clone_size: few
v_call: TRBV10-2
d_call: TRBD1
j_call: TRBJ1-1

cdr3_nt: TGTGCCAGCAGCTTATACGGGAAGGGTAGGTCAGATACGCAGTATTTT
cdr3_aa: CASSLYGKGRSDTQYF
clone_size: NA
v_call: TRBV7-2
d_call: NA
j_call: TRBJ2-3

cdr3_nt: TGTGCCAGCAGCTTAGGTCGAACACAGTTAGCTAGCACAGATACGCAGTATTTT
cdr3_aa: CASSLGRTQLASTDTQYF
clone_size: NA
v_call: TRBV7-9
d_call: NA
j_call: TRBJ2-3

cdr3_nt: TGTGCCAGCAACCGACAGGGCTTATCTAGCACAGATACGCAGTATTTT
cdr3_aa: CASNRQGLSSTDTQYF
clone_size: NA
v_call: TRBV9
d_call: TRBD1
j_call: TRBJ2-3

cdr3_nt: TGTGCCAGCAGCTTAGGGATTCAGGGTCGGGGGTTTGGTGCCCAAGAGACCCAGTACTTC
cdr3_aa: CASSLGIQGRGFGAQETQYF
clone_size: NA
v_call: TRBV7-6
d_call: NA
j_call: TRBJ2-5

cdr3_nt: TGTGCCAGCTCACCGCCTAGCTATACCCCCTACAATGAGCAGTTCTTC
cdr3_aa: CASSPPSYTPYNEQFF
clone_size: NA
v_call: TRBV18
d_call: NA
j_call: TRBJ2-1

cdr3_nt: TGCGCCAGCAGCTTGGGGCAGGGGGGCACTGAAGCTTTCTTT
cdr3_aa: CASSLGQGGTEAFF
clone_size: many
v_call: TRBV5-1
d_call: TRBD1
j_call: TRBJ1-1

cdr3_nt: TGTGCCAGCAGCCAAACCAGCGGCACAGATACGCAGTATTTT
cdr3_aa: CASSQTSGTDTQYF
clone_size: NA
v_call: TRBV14
d_call: NA
j_call: TRBJ2-3

cdr3_nt: TGTGCCAGCAGCCGAACACGACAGGGGGGCGAGACCCAGTACTTC
cdr3_aa: CASSRTRQGGETQYF
clone_size: NA
v_call: TRBV5-5
d_call: TRBD1
j_call: TRBJ2-5

cdr3_nt: TGTGCCACCAGCAGAGAAGGACAGAGTACCTACGAGCAGTACTTC
cdr3_aa: CATSREGQSTYEQYF
clone_size: NA
v_call: TRBV15
d_call: NA
j_call: TRBJ2-7

cdr3_nt: TGTGCCTGGAGTTCGGGGACAGGAGGCAATGAGCAGTTCTTC
cdr3_aa: CAWSSGTGGNEQFF
clone_size: NA
v_call: TRBV30
d_call: TRBD1
j_call: TRBJ2-1

cdr3_nt: TGTGCCATCAGTCAGGACAGGGTGGAGGAAAAACTGTTTTTT
cdr3_aa: CAISQDRVEEKLFF
clone_size: NA
v_call: TRBV10-3
d_call: TRBD1
j_call: TRBJ1-4

cdr3_nt: TGTGCCTGGAGTGTACTAGCGGGAGGTCCATACGAGCAGTACTTC
cdr3_aa: CAWSVLAGGPYEQYF
clone_size: NA
v_call: TRBV30
d_call: TRBD2
j_call: TRBJ2-7

cdr3_nt: TGTGCCAGCTCACCACTGAGCGTCGGGACAGATACGCAGTATTTT
cdr3_aa: CASSPLSVGTDTQYF
clone_size: NA
v_call: TRBV18
d_call: NA
j_call: TRBJ2-3

cdr3_nt: TGCAGTGCCCAGGGCTCCTACGAGCAGTACTTC
cdr3_aa: CSAQGSYEQYF
clone_size: NA
v_call: TRBV20-1
d_call: NA
j_call: TRBJ2-7

cdr3_nt: TGTGCCAGTAGTGCGGACAGCAATTCACCCCTCCACTTT
cdr3_aa: CASSADSNSPLHF
clone_size: once
v_call: TRBV19
d_call: NA
j_call: TRBJ1-6

cdr3_nt: TGCAGTGCATATAGCGGGAACGAGCAGTACTTC
cdr3_aa: CSAYSGNEQYF
clone_size: NA
v_call: TRBV20-1
d_call: TRBD2
j_call: TRBJ2-7

cdr3_nt: TGTGCCAGCTCCAACGGGCAGTTCCGGGGAAGCAATCAGCCCCAGCATTTT
cdr3_aa: CASSNGQFRGSNQPQHF
clone_size: NA
v_call: TRBV28
d_call: NA
j_call: TRBJ1-5